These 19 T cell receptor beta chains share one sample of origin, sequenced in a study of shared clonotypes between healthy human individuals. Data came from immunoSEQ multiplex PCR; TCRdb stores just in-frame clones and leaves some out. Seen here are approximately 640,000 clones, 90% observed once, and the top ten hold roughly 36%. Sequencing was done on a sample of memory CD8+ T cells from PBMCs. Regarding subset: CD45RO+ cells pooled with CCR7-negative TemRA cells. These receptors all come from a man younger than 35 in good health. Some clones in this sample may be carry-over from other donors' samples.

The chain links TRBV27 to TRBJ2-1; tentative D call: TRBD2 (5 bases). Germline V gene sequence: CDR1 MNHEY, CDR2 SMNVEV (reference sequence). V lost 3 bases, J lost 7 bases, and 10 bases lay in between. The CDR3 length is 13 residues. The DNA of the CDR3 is TGTGCCAGCAGTTTCACGGGGATTAATGAGCAGTTCTTC. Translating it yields CASSFTGINEQFF.

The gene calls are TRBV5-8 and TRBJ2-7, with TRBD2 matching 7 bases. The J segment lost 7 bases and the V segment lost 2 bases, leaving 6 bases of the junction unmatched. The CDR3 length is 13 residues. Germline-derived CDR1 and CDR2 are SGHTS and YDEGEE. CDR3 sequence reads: CASSFRGVTEQYF. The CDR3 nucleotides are TGTGCCAGCAGCTTCCGGGGGGTTACAGAGCAGTACTTC.

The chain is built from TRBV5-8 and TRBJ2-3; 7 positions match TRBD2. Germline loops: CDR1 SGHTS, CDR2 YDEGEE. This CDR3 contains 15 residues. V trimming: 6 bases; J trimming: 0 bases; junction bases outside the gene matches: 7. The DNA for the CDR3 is TGTGCCAGCATCCCGGGGAGGGCTAGCACAGATACGCAGTATTTT. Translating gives CASIPGRASTDTQYF. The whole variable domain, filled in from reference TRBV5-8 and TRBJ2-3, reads EAGVTQSPTHLIKTRGQQATLRCSPISGHTSVYWYQQALGLGLQFLLWYDEGEERNRGNFPPRFSGRQFPNYSSELNVNALELEDSALYLCASIPGRASTDTQYFGPGTRLTVL.

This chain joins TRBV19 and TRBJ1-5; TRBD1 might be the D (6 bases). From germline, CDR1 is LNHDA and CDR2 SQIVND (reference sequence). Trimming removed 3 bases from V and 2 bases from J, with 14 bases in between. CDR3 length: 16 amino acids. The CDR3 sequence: CASSMLWPGGNQPQHF. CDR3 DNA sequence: TGTGCCAGTAGTATGCTCTGGCCAGGGGGCAATCAGCCCCAGCATTTT.

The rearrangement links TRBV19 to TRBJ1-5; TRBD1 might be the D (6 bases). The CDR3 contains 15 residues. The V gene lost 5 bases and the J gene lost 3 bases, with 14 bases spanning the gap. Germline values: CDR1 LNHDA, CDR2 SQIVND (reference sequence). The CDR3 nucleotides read TGTGCCAGTAGTGACCGGGACACCTACAATCAGCCCCAGCATTTT. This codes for CASSDRDTYNQPQHF. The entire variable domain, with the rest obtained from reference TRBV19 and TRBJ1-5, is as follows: DGGITQSPKYLFRKEGQNVTLSCEQNLNHDAMYWYRQDPGQGLRLIYYSQIVNDFQKGDIAEGYSVSREKKESFPLTVTSAQKNPTAFYLCASSDRDTYNQPQHFGDGTRLSIL.

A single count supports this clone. CDR3 sequence: CASSEGAPDRDIQYF. DNA for the CDR3: TGTGCCAGCAGTGAAGGAGCCCCGGACAGGGACATTCAGTACTTC. The chain is built from TRBV2 and TRBJ2-4; 8 bases map to TRBD1. CDR1 and CDR2 (germline): SNHLY, FYNNEI. V gave up 1 base and J gave up 8 bases; unmatched junction bases: 7. CDR3 length: 15 residues.

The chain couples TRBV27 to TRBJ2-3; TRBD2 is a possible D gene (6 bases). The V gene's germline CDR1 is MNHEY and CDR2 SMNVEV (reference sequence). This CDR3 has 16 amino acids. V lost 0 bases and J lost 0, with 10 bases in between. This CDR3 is CASSLSRGLSTDTQYF. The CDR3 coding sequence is TGTGCCAGCAGTTTATCGAGGGGACTTAGCACAGATACGCAGTATTTT.

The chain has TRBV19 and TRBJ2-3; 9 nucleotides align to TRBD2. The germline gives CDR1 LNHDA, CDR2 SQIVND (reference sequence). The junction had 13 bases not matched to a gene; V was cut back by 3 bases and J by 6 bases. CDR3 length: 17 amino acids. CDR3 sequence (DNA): TGTGCCAGTAGTATCCCAGAGACTAGCGGTAGTGCGGATACGCAGTATTTT. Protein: CASSIPETSGSADTQYF.

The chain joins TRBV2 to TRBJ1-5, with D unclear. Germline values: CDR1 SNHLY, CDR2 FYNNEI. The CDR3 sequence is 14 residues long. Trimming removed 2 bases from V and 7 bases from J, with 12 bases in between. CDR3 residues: CASSEFRGSQPQHF. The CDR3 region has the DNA TGTGCCAGCAGTGAATTCCGGGGAAGCCAGCCCCAGCATTTT.

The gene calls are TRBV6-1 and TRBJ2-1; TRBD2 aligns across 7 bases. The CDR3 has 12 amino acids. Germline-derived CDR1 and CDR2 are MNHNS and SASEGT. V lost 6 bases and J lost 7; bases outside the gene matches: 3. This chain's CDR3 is CASRNGGNEQFF. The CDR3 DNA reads TGTGCCAGCAGGAACGGGGGGAATGAGCAGTTCTTC.

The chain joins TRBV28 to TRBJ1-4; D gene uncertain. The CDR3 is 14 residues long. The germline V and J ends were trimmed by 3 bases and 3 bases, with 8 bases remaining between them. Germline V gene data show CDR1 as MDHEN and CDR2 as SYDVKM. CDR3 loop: CASSFLTSNEKLFF. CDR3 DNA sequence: TGTGCCAGCAGTTTCTTGACTTCTAATGAAAAACTGTTTTTT.

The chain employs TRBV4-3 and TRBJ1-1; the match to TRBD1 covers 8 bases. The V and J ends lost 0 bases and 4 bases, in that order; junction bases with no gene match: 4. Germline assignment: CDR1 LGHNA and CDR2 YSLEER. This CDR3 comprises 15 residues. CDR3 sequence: CASSQDPDRVTEAFF. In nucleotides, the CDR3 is TGCGCCAGCAGCCAAGACCCGGACAGGGTCACTGAAGCTTTCTTT.

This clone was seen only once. The CDR3 sequence: CASSRDRGAGELFF. Here the CDR3 DNA reads TGTGCCAGCAGCCGGGACAGGGGTGCCGGGGAGCTGTTTTTT. The gene calls are TRBV6-5 and TRBJ2-2; 10 nucleotides agree with TRBD1. Germline CDR1 MNHEY, CDR2 SVGAGI. The ends lost 6 bases at V and 6 bases at J; junction bases unmatched: 4. The CDR3 is 14 amino acids.

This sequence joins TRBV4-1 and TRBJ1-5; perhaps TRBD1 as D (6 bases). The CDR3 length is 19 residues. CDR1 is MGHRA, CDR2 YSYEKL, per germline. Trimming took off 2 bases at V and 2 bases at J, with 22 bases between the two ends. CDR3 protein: CASSQSRDARGEGNQPQHF. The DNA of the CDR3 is TGCGCCAGCAGCCAATCCCGGGACGCAAGGGGGGAGGGCAATCAGCCCCAGCATTTT.

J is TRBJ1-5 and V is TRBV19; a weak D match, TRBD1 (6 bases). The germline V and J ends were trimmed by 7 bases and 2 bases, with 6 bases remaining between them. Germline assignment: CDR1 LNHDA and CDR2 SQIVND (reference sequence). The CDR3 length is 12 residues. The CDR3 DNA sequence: TGTGCCAGTAACAGGGGCAATCAGCCCCAGCATTTT. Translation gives CASNRGNQPQHF. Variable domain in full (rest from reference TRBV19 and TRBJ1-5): DGGITQSPKYLFRKEGQNVTLSCEQNLNHDAMYWYRQDPGQGLRLIYYSQIVNDFQKGDIAEGYSVSREKKESFPLTVTSAQKNPTAFYLCASNRGNQPQHFGDGTRLSIL.

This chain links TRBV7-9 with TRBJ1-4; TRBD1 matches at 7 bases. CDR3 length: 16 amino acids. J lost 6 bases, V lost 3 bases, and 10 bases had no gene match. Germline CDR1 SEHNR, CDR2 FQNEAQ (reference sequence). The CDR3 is CASSLEQWDRYEKLFF. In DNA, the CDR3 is TGTGCCAGCAGCTTGGAACAATGGGACAGATATGAAAAACTGTTTTTT.

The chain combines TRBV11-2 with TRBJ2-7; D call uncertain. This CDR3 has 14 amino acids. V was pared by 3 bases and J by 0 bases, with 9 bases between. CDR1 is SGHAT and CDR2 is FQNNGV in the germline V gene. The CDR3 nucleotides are TGTGCCAGCAGCTTCGAGGCGAGCTCCTACGAGCAGTACTTC. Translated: CASSFEASSYEQYF. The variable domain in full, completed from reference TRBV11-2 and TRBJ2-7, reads EAGVAQSPRYKIIEKRQSVAFWCNPISGHATLYWYQQILGQGPKLLIQFQNNGVVDDSQLPKDRFSAERLKGVDSTLKIQPAKLEDSAVYLCASSFEASSYEQYFGPGTRLTVT.

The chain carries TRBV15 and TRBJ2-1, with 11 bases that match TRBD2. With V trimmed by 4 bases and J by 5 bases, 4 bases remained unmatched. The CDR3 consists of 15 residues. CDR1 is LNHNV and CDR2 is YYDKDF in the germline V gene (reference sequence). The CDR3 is CATSTGLAEHNEQFF. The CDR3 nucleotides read TGTGCCACCAGCACGGGACTAGCGGAGCACAATGAGCAGTTCTTC. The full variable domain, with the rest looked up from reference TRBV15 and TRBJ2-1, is DAMVIQNPRYQVTQFGKPVTLSCSQTLNHNVMYWYQQKSSQAPKLLFHYYDKDFNNEADTPDNFQSRRPNTSFCFLDIRSPGLGDTAMYLCATSTGLAEHNEQFFGPGTRLTVL.

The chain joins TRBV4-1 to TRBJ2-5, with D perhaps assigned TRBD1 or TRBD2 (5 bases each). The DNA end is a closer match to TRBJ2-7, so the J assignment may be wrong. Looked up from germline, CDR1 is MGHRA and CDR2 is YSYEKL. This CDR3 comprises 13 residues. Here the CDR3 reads CASSHRGAYEQYF. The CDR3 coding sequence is TGCGCCAGCAGCCATCGGGGCGCCTACGAGCAGTACTTC.